The TCR beta chain under discussion was sequenced for a study of blood T cell repertoires in COVID-19 (TCRdb year 2020). A note on the overall study: Samples from collaborators originated in the United States, Italy and Spain and spanned both the acute and convalescent phases of COVID-19. The prospective study material was composed of cDNA or gDNA derived from T cells, B-cell-depleted T cells, or PBMCs. The dataset comprised deeply sampled blood TCRbeta repertoires from subjects exposed to, actively infected with, or recovered from COVID-19. The repertoires were released in a freely available public database meant as a resource for research on the immune response to SARS-CoV-2. The samples were drawn from the first 160 participants of the ongoing ImmuneRACE study and from 1,254 subjects provided by 6 global collaborators. The sample metadata nearly always contained a de-identified subject ID, COVID-19 status, age in years and sex. Where available, HLA class I and class II types were taken from metadata supplied by the sample provider and were not determined by assay-based typing.

Collaborating institutions collected whole blood in K2EDTA tubes following their own protocols. For TCRbeta analysis, collaborators shipped samples in one of three forms: frozen whole blood, isolated PBMCs, or DNA extracted from either of those sample types. TCRbeta CDR3 regions were amplified from genomic DNA by means of the immunoSEQ Assay, a bias-controlled multiplex PCR. On the study's bioinformatics: Nucleated cell counts per sample were estimated from amplification of reference gene primers within the assay. To quantify the absolute abundance of each unique TCRbeta CDR3 rearrangement, sequence reads were collapsed and filtered. Productive Simpson clonality was computed per sample as the square root of Simpson's diversity index over productive rearrangements. The table was pulled from immuneACCESS by TCRdb, which kept in-frame rearrangements only. Such tables lose some clones; where checked, under half of the loss comes from unresolved V genes, and the rest has no known cause. That table is the source of V, J and clone size, and D and trimming were worked out from the DNA. The sample yields approximately 150,000 clones; 84% were counted once. The ten largest account for 1.1% to 1.5% of the sample.

In regard to this clone: Its cognate antigen has yet to be identified. Base qualities are not at hand, and no much larger clone is one base apart.

The paper's findings and limits, for the study overall: The quantity of clinical and demographic metadata differed by source and by participant and was supplied without curation.

Deletion took 8 bases off V and 0 bases off J, with a span of 15 bases between the germline ends. The CDR3 runs 15 amino acids, cysteine and phenylalanine included. This entry keeps only the CDR3 DNA: 45 bases, framed from base 1. In the germline V gene, CDR1 corresponds to SNHLY and CDR2 to FYNNEI. Rearrangement joined TRBV2 to TRBJ2-3; the D segment could be TRBD1, given 5 matching bases. The TCR originated in a man in his 60s with acute or convalescent COVID-19. The material sequenced was peripheral blood. In nucleotides, the sequence is TGTGCCAGCCGTTCTAGGCCAGGGAGCACAGATACGCAGTATTTT. The encoded protein is CASRSRPGSTDTQYF.